Each of the 16 T cell receptor beta chains below was sequenced from the same sample in a study of T cells in Graves' hyperthyroidism and ophthalmopathy. Researchers amplified the TCR beta CDR3 regions from RNA transcripts. Carried out on the TCR CDR3, a first-round RT-PCR used the HTBI primer set. TCRdb called the multiplex PCR reads again in MiXCR, with one record for every CDR3 protein. The data hold around 450,000 distinct CDR3 sequences, with 15% to 19% observed a single time. Sequencing used blood. Receptors originate from a woman aged 18-29 years with Graves' hyperthyroidism.

This clonotype has a count of ten or more. The chain recombines TRBV11-1 with TRBJ2-7; perhaps TRBD1 as D (6 bases). The CDR3 sequence is 13 residues long. Looked up from germline, CDR1 is SGHAT and CDR2 is FQDESV (reference sequence). V shed 5 bases and J shed 0 bases, with 8 bases lying between them. CDR3 DNA sequence: TGTGCCAGCAGCCGACAGGCCTCCTACGAGCAGTACTTC. As protein: CASSRQASYEQYF.

This clonotype was detected only a few times. The chain joins TRBV20-1 to TRBJ2-1; tentatively, D is TRBD2 (6 bases). CDR3 length equals 16 residues. Germline-derived CDR1 and CDR2 are DFQATT and SNEGSKA (reference sequence). V gave up 6 bases and J gave up 2 bases, with 20 bases separating them. Written as DNA, the CDR3 is TGCAGTGCACCCCGCTCTGTTGCGGGGACCTACAATGAGCAGTTCTTC. Its translation: CSAPRSVAGTYNEQFF.

This clonotype was seen only a few times. The chain links TRBV5-1 to TRBJ2-7; D is unresolved. Germline V gene sequence: CDR1 SGHRS, CDR2 YFSETQ. This CDR3 has 17 amino acids. The V gene lost 3 bases and the J gene lost 2 bases, with 21 bases spanning the gap. In DNA, the CDR3 is TGCGCCAGCAGCTCCTACTCGAACTTCTACGAACCCTACGAGCAGTACTTC. Its translation: CASSSYSNFYEPYEQYF.

There are many counts of this clonotype. CDR3 loop: CSARTGGETQYF. The CDR3 coding sequence is TGCAGTGCTCGGACAGGGGGAGAGACCCAGTACTTC. The chain recombines TRBV20-1 with TRBJ2-5; TRBD1 matches 10 bases. With V trimmed by 5 bases and J by 4 bases, 1 base remained unmatched. The CDR3 loop spans 12 amino acids. The germline V gene encodes CDR1 DFQATT and CDR2 SNEGSKA (reference sequence).

The chain couples TRBV25-1 to TRBJ1-2; D is undetermined. The CDR3 contains 13 residues. Trimming removed 4 bases from V and 4 bases from J, with 10 bases in between. CDR1 is MGHDK and CDR2 is SYGVNS in the germline V gene. The CDR3 region has the DNA TGTGCCAGCAGTGTGGGGAGCTCCTATGGCTACACCTTC. This encodes CASSVGSSYGYTF.

V gene TRBV19 combines with J gene TRBJ1-2; D ambiguous. V lost 6 bases and J lost 8, with 22 bases in between. The CDR3 sequence is 15 residues long. CDR1 and CDR2 from the germline V gene are LNHDA and SQIVND (reference sequence). Here the CDR3 reads CASSPLTTGRRGYTF. In nucleotides, the CDR3 is TGTGCCAGTAGCCCTCTGACAACGGGTCGCAGGGGCTACACCTTC.

A note on this clonotype: The junction differs from germline at one of its ends, possibly a read error. The J gene is TRBJ2-2, the V gene TRBV7-2; TRBD2 might be the D (5 bases). The CDR3 totals 17 residues. From germline, CDR1 is SGHTA and CDR2 FQGNSA. The CDR3 DNA reads as TGTGCCAGCAGCTTAGTTCTGGGAGAGACCAACACCGGGGAGCTGCTTTTT. This gives the protein CASSLVLGETNTGELLF.

This clonotype showed up many times. The V call is TRBV15, the J call TRBJ1-2, with a weak D call TRBD1 (5 bases). CDR3 size: 18 residues. Trimming shortened V by 4 bases and J by 7 bases, and 28 bases separated the two germline ends. Germline V gives CDR1 LNHNV, CDR2 YYDKDF (reference sequence). The CDR3 protein is CATSILGGRSGGTTGYTF. The CDR3 coding sequence is TGTGCCACCAGCATCCTGGGAGGAAGGAGCGGGGGAACTACTGGCTACACCTTC.

A word on this clonotype: This clone may be a read error of a much larger clone one base away. V and J are TRBV6-1 and TRBJ1-6, with D tentatively TRBD1 (5 bases). The CDR3 covers 16 residues. Germline assignment: CDR1 MNHNS and CDR2 SASEGT. CDR3 residues: CASGEVGPGGDSPLHF. DNA of the CDR3: TGTGCCAGCGGTGAAGTCGGCCCCGGAGGGGATTCACCCCTCCACTTT.

For this clonotype: The CDR3 does not end in the conserved phenylalanine or tryptophan, so this is likely a read error. The chain employs TRBV10-1 and TRBJ2-3, with D perhaps TRBD2 (7 bases). CDR1 and CDR2 from the germline V gene are WNHNN and SYGVQD (reference sequence). The CDR3 is made up of 18 amino acids. The V and J ends lost 4 bases and 4 bases respectively, with 24 bases between them. The CDR3 sequence is CASSADLAEGGMADTQYS. In DNA, the CDR3 is TGCGCCAGCAGTGCTGATCTAGCGGAGGGGGGTATGGCAGATACGCAGTATTCT.

This clonotype was detected many times. The J gene is TRBJ2-7, the V gene TRBV6-1; D unclear. Per the germline V gene, CDR1 is MNHNS and CDR2 is SASEGT. CDR3 length: 13 residues. V lost 7 bases, J lost 0 bases, and 10 bases lay in between. The CDR3: CASMGQSSYEQYF. Written as DNA, the CDR3 is TGTGCCAGCATGGGTCAGAGCTCCTACGAGCAGTACTTC.

The chain has TRBV20-1 and TRBJ2-1; D call uncertain. CDR1 is DFQATT and CDR2 is SNEGSKA in the germline V gene (reference sequence). The CDR3 length is 11 residues. V lost 3 bases to trimming and J lost 4 bases, with 4 bases between them. The CDR3, as DNA: TGCAGTGCTAGCCGGTACAATGAGCAGTTCTTC. Its translation: CSASRYNEQFF.

This clonotype was observed at least ten times. The rearrangement joins TRBV11-2 to TRBJ1-2; a possible D gene is TRBD1 (5 bases). Trimming took 6 bases from V and 8 from J, leaving 16 bases between them. CDR1 is SGHAT, CDR2 FQNNGV, per germline. The CDR3 consists of 13 residues. This CDR3 reads CASRGNRQGGYTF. DNA of the CDR3: TGTGCCAGCAGGGGGAACAGGCAGGGCGGCTACACCTTC.

This clonotype has a count of ten or more. The J gene is TRBJ2-3, the V gene TRBV11-3; maybe TRBD1 (6 bases). Germline lookup yields CDR1 SGHNT and CDR2 YENEEA. V was shortened by 3 bases and J by 0 bases, with 13 bases between the two germline ends. The CDR3 has 16 amino acids. In nucleotides, the CDR3 is TGTGCCAGCAGCTTCGTTCCAGGGGATAGCACAGATACGCAGTATTTT. Protein: CASSFVPGDSTDTQYF.

This clonotype has only a few counts. V and J are TRBV6-1 and TRBJ2-3; TRBD2 might be the D (6 bases). This CDR3 spans 15 amino acids. Germline-derived CDR1 and CDR2 are MNHNS and SASEGT. Between the trimmed V and J ends, which lost 1 base and 4 bases, there was a span of 12 bases. The CDR3 DNA is TGTGCCAGCAGTGAAGAGGAGGGGTCTGCAGATACGCAGTATTTT. Its translation: CASSEEEGSADTQYF.

This clonotype has only a few counts. The chain joins TRBV5-4 to TRBJ1-2, with a weak D call TRBD1 (5 bases). CDR3 length equals 14 residues. CDR1 is SGHNT and CDR2 is YYREEE in the germline V gene (reference sequence). The V gene lost 2 bases and the J gene lost 6 bases, with 14 bases spanning the gap. The CDR3 region has the DNA TGTGCCAGCAGCTTACTCGGGGGATTGGATGGCTACACCTTC. Translation: CASSLLGGLDGYTF.